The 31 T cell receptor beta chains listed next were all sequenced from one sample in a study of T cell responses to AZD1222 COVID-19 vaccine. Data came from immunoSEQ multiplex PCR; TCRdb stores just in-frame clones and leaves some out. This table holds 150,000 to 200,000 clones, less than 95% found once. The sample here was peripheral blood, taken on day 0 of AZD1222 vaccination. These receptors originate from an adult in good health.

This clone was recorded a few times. CDR3 nucleotide sequence: TGCGCCAGCAGCCAAGGTCGGGGAGGCCCCGCCTACGAGCAGTACTTC. Translation: CASSQGRGGPAYEQYF. The V and J genes are TRBV4-1 and TRBJ2-7; possibly TRBD2 for D (6 bases). CDR3 length: 16 amino acids. Germline CDR1 and CDR2: MGHRA and YSYEKL. V shed 1 base and J shed 2 bases, with 15 bases lying between them.

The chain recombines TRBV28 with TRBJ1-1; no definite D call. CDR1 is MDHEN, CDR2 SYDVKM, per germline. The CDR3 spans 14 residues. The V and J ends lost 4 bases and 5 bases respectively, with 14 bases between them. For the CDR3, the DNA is TGTGCCAGCAGTTATTACTACGGGAGAACTGAAGCTTTCTTT. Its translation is CASSYYYGRTEAFF.

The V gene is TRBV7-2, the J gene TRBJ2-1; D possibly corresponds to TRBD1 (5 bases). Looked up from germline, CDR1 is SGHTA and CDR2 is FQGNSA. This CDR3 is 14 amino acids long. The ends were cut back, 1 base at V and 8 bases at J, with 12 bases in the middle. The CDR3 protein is CASSLGQQNYEQFF. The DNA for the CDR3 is TGTGCCAGCAGCTTAGGACAGCAAAACTATGAGCAGTTCTTC.

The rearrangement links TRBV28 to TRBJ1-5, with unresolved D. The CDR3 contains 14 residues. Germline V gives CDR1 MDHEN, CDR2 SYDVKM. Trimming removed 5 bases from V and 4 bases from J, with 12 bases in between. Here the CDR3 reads CASSPVDPNQPQHF. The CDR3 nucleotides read TGTGCCAGCAGTCCTGTGGACCCTAATCAGCCCCAGCATTTT.

The CDR3 reads CASSLSLRAGSYEQYF. The CDR3 region has the DNA TGTGCCAGCAGTTTATCCCTTAGGGCAGGGAGCTACGAGCAGTACTTC. The chain uses TRBV28 and TRBJ2-7, with D perhaps assigned TRBD1 or TRBD2 (5 bases each). The germline gives CDR1 MDHEN, CDR2 SYDVKM. Trimming took 1 base from V and 3 from J, leaving 16 bases between them. The CDR3 spans 16 residues.

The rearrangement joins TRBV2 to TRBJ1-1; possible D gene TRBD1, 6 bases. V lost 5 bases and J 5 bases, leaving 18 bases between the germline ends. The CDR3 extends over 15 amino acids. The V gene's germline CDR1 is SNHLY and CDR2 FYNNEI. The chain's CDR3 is CASSQMTGRFTEAFF. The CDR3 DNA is TGTGCCAGCAGTCAGATGACAGGCCGATTTACTGAAGCTTTCTTT.

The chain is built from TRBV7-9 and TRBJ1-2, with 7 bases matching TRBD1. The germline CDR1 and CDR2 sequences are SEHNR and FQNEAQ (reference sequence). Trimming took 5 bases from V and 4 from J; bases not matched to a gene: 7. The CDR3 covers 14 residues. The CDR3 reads CASSGGGQIYGYTF. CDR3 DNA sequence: TGTGCCAGCAGCGGTGGGGGACAGATCTATGGCTACACCTTC.

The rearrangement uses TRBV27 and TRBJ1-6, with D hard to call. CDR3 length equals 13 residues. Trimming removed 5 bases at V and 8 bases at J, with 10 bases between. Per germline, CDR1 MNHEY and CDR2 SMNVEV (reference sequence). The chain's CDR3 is CASSPSKDSPLHF. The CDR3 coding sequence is TGTGCCAGCAGTCCCTCAAAAGATTCACCCCTCCACTTT.

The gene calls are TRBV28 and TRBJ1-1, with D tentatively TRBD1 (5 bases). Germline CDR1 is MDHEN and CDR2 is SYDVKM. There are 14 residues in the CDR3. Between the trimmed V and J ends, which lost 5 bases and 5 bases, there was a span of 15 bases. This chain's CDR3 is CASSRDPRGTEAFF. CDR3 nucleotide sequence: TGTGCCAGCAGTCGGGACCCACGGGGGACTGAAGCTTTCTTT.

The DNA of the CDR3 is TGTGCCACCGGGTGGGGGAGTGATCAGCCCCAGCATTTT. Translation gives CATGWGSDQPQHF. J is TRBJ1-5 and V is TRBV2; D perhaps matches TRBD1 (5 bases). CDR1 is SNHLY, CDR2 FYNNEI, per germline. Trimming left V 10 bases short and J 5 bases short, with 15 bases between. The CDR3 contains 13 residues.

The CDR3 sequence is CASSNSSGPSSYEQYF. The CDR3, as DNA: TGTGCCAGCAGCAACTCTAGCGGCCCCTCCTCCTACGAGCAGTACTTC. This rearrangement joins TRBV13 to TRBJ2-7, with 7 bases lining up with TRBD2. Unmatched junction bases numbered 10, after V lost 5 bases and J lost 0 bases. The V gene's germline CDR1 is PRHDT and CDR2 FYEKMQ (reference sequence). This CDR3 contains 16 residues.

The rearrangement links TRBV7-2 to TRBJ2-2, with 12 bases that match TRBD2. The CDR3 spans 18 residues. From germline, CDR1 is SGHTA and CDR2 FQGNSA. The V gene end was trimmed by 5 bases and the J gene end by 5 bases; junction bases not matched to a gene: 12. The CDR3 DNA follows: TGTGCCAGCAGCCCCCCCAGGACTAGCGGGGCCTATACCGGGGAGCTGTTTTTT. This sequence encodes CASSPPRTSGAYTGELFF.

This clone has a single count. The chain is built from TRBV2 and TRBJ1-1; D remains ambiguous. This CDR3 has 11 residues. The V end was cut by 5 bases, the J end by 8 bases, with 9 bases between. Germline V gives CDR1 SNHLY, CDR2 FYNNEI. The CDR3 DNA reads TGTGCCAGCAGTCTTGAGGAAGAAGCTTTCTTT. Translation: CASSLEEEAFF.

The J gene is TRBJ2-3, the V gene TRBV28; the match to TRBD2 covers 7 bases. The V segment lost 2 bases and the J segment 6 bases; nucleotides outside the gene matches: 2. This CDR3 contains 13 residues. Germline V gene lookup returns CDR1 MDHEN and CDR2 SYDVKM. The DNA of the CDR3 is TGTGCCAGCAGTTTAGCCGGGGGGGATACGCAGTATTTT. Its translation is CASSLAGGDTQYF.

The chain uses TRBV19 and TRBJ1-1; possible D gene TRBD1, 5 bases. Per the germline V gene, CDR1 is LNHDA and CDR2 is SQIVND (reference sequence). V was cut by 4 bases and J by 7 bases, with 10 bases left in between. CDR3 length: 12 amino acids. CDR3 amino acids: CASSRRDGEAFF. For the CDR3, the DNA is TGTGCCAGTAGTAGGAGGGACGGTGAAGCTTTCTTT.

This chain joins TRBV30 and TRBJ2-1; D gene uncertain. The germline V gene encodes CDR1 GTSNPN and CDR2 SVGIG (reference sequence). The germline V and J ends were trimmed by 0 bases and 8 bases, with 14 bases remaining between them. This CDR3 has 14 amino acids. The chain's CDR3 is CAWSVGGIVYEQFF. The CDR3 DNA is TGTGCCTGGAGTGTCGGTGGGATTGTATATGAGCAGTTCTTC.

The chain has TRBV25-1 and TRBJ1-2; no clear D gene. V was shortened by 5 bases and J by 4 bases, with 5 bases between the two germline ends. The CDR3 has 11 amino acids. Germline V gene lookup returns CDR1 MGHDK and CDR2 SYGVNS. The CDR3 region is CASSTGYGYTF. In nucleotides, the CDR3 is TGTGCCAGCAGTACCGGCTATGGCTACACCTTC.

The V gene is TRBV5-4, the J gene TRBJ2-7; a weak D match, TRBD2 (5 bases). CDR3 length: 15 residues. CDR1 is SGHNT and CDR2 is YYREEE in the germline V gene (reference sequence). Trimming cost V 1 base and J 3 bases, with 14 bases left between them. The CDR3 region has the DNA TGTGCCAGCAGCTTGAACGGGATTGGTGACTACGAGCAGTACTTC. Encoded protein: CASSLNGIGDYEQYF.

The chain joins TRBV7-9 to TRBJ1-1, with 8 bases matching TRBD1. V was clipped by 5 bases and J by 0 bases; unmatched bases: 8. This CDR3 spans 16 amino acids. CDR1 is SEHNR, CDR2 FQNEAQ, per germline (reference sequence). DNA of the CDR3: TGTGCCAGCAGCCCTCGGACAGGGAGTCTGAACACTGAAGCTTTCTTT. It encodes CASSPRTGSLNTEAFF.

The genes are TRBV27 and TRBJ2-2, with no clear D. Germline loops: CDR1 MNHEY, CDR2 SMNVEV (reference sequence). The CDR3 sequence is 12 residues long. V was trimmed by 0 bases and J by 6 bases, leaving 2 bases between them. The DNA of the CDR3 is TGTGCCAGCAGTTTATCCTCCGGGGAGCTGTTTTTT. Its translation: CASSLSSGELFF.

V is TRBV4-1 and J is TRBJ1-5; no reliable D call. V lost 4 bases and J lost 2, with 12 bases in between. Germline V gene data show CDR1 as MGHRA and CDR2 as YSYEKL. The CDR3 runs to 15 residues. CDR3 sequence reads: CASSRLLVGNQPQHF. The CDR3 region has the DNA TGCGCCAGCAGCCGCCTATTGGTAGGCAATCAGCCCCAGCATTTT.

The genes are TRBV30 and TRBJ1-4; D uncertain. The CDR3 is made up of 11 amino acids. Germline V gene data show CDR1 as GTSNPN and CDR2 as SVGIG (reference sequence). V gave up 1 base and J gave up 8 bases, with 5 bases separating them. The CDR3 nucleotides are TGTGCCTGGAGTGCGGGGGAAAAACTGTTTTTT. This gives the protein CAWSAGEKLFF.

Here the CDR3 reads CASSLLVREVNGYTF. DNA for the CDR3: TGTGCCAGCAGTTTATTGGTACGGGAGGTCAATGGCTACACCTTC. The V and J genes are TRBV28 and TRBJ1-2; D not certain. V lost 1 base, J lost 6 bases, and 15 bases lay in between. Germline values: CDR1 MDHEN, CDR2 SYDVKM. This CDR3 spans 15 amino acids.

CDR3 in amino acids: CASSSQGSGYTF. The CDR3 region has the DNA TGTGCCAGCAGCTCACAGGGTAGTGGCTACACCTTC. The rearrangement uses TRBV6-2 or TRBV6-3 and TRBJ1-2; TRBD1 might be the D (6 bases). Per germline, CDR1 MNHEY and CDR2 SVGEGT. The CDR3 runs 12 residues. V was clipped by 6 bases and J by 7 bases, with 12 bases between them.

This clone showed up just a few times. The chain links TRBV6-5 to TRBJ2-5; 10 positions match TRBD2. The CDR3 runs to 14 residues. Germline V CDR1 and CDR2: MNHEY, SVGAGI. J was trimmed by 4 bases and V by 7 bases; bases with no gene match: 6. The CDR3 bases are TGTGCCAGCATGAGCGGGAGGGCCTCAGAGACCCAGTACTTC. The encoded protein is CASMSGRASETQYF.

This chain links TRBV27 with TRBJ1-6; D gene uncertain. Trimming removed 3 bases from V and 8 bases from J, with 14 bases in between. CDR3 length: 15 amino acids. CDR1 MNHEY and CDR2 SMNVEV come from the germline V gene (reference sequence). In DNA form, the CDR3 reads TGTGCCAGCAGTTTGCTTGGTCTGGAGGATTCACCCCTCCACTTT. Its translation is CASSLLGLEDSPLHF.

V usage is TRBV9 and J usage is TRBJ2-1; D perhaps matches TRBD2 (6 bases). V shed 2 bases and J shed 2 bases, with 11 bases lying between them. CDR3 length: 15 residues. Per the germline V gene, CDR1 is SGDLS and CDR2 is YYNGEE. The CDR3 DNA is TGTGCCAGCAGCGTGGAGGGAGTACCCTACAATGAGCAGTTCTTC. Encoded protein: CASSVEGVPYNEQFF.

CDR3 DNA sequence: TGTGCCAGCAGTTACGGCGGGGGCCACGGGGCCAACGTCCTGACTTTC. Residues: CASSYGGGHGANVLTF. V and J are TRBV6-5 and TRBJ2-6; the D gene is possibly TRBD2 (7 bases). This CDR3 comprises 16 residues. Deletions cut 2 bases from V and 4 bases from J, with 12 bases between. Germline CDR1 and CDR2: MNHEY and SVGAGI.

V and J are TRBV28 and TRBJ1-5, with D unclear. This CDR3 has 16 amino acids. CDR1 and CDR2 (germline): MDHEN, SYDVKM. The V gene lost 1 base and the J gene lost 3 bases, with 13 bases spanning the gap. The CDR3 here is CASSLLEGKINQPQHF. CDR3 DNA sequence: TGTGCCAGCAGTTTATTGGAGGGAAAAATCAATCAGCCCCAGCATTTT.

The CDR3 sequence: CASSLGLASGELFF. The CDR3 region has the DNA TGTGCCAGCAGCCTAGGGTTGGCTAGCGGGGAGCTGTTTTTT. The chain is built from TRBV9 and TRBJ2-2; D not certain. In germline, CDR1 is SGDLS, CDR2 YYNGEE. CDR3 length: 14 residues. Trimming cost V 4 bases and J 7 bases, with 14 bases left between them.

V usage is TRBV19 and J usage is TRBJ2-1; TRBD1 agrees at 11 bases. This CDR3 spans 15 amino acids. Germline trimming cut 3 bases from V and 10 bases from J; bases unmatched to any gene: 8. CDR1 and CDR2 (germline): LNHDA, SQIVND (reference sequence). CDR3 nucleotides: TGTGCCAGTAGTATCGGGGACAGGGGGGTAGGCGAGCAGTTCTTC. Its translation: CASSIGDRGVGEQFF.